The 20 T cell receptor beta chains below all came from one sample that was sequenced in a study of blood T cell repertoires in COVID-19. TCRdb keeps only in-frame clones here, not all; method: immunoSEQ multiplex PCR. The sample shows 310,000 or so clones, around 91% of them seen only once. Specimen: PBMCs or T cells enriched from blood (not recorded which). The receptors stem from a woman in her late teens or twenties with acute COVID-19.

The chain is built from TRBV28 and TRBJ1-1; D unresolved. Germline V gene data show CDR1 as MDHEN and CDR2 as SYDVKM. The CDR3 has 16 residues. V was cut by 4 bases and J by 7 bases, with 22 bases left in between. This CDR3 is CASSYRPRGPEGEAFF. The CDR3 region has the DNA TGTGCCAGCAGTTATAGGCCACGAGGCCCCGAGGGTGAAGCTTTCTTT. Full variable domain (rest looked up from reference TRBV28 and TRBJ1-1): DVKVTQSSRYLVKRTGEKVFLECVQDMDHENMFWYRQDPGLGLRLIYFSYDVKMKEKGDIPEGYSVSREKKERFSLILESASTNQTSMYLCASSYRPRGPEGEAFFGQGTRLTVV.

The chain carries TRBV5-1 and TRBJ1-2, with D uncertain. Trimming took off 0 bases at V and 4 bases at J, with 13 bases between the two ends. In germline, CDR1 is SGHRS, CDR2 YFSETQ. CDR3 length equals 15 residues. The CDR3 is CASSLEGAGRYGYTF. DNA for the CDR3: TGCGCCAGCAGCTTGGAAGGTGCAGGTCGCTATGGCTACACCTTC.

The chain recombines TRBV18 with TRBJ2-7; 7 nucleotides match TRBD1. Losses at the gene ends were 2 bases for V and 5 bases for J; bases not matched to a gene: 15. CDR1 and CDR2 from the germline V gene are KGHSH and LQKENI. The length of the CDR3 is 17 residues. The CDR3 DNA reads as TGTGCCAGCTCACCAATTATATTAGACAGGGAGTATCACGAGCAGTACTTC. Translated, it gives CASSPIILDREYHEQYF.

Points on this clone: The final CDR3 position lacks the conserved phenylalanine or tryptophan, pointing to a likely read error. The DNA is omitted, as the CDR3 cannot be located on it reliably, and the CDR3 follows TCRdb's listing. CDR3 in amino acids: CASSKRGQKSRGC. The chain has TRBV21-1 and TRBJ2-7; no DNA check was done on the table's D call, TRBD1. TRBV21-1 is termed a pseudogene. The CDR3 is 13 amino acids long, termini counted.

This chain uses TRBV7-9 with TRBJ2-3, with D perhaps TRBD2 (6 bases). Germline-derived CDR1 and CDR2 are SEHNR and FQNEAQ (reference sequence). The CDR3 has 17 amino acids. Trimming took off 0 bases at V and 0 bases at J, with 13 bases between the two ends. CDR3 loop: CASSLATRLASTDTQYF. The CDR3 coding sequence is TGTGCCAGCAGCTTAGCTACCCGGCTAGCGAGCACAGATACGCAGTATTTT.

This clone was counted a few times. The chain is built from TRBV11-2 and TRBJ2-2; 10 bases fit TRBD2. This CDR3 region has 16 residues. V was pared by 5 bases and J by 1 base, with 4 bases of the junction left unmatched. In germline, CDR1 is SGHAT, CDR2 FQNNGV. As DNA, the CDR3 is TGTGCCAGCAGCACTCGGACTAGCGGGAACACCGGGGAGCTGTTTTTT. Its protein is CASSTRTSGNTGELFF. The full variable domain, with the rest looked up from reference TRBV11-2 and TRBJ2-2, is EAGVAQSPRYKIIEKRQSVAFWCNPISGHATLYWYQQILGQGPKLLIQFQNNGVVDDSQLPKDRFSAERLKGVDSTLKIQPAKLEDSAVYLCASSTRTSGNTGELFFGEGSRLTVL.

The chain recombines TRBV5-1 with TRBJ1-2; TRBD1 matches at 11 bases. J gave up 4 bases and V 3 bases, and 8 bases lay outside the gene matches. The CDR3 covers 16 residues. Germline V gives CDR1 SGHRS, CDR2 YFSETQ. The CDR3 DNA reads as TGCGCCAGCAGCTCCGGGACAGGGGGGTTACTCTATGGCTACACCTTC. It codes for CASSSGTGGLLYGYTF.

The CDR3 protein is CASSYSGDSYNEQFF. Here the CDR3 DNA reads TGCGCCAGCAGTTATAGCGGGGACTCCTACAATGAGCAGTTCTTC. The chain combines TRBV4-3 with TRBJ2-1; 8 bases agree with TRBD2. The J segment lost 0 bases and the V segment lost 6 bases, leaving 4 bases of the junction unmatched. Germline values: CDR1 LGHNA, CDR2 YSLEER. CDR3 length equals 15 residues.

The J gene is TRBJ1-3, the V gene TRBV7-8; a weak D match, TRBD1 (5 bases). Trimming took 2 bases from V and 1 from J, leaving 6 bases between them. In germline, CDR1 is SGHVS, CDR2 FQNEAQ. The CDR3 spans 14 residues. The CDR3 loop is CASSLPGSGNTIYF. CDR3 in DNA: TGTGCCAGCAGCTTACCAGGGTCTGGAAACACCATATATTTT.

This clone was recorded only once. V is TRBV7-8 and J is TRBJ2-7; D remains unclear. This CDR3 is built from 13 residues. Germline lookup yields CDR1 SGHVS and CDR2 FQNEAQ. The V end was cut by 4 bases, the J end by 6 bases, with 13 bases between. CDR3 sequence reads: CASSSLARGEQYF. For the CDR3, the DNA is TGTGCCAGCAGCTCCCTGGCTAGAGGCGAGCAGTACTTC.

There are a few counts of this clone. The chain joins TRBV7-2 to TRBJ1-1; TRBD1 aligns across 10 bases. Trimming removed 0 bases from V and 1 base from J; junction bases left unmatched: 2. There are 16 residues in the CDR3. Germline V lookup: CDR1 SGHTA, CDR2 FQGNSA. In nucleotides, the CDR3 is TGTGCCAGCAGCTTAGCAGGGGACAGGGGGAACACTGAAGCTTTCTTT. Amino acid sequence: CASSLAGDRGNTEAFF.

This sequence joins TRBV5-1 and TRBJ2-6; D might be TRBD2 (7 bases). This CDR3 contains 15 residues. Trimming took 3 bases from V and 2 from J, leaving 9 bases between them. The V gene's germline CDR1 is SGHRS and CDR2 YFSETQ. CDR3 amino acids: CASSWEGAGANVLTF. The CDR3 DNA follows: TGCGCCAGCAGCTGGGAGGGGGCTGGGGCCAACGTCCTGACTTTC.

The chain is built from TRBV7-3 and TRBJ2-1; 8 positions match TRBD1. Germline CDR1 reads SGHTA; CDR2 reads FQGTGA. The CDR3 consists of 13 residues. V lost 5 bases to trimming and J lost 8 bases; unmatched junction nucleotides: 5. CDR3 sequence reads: CASSPGQGYEQFF. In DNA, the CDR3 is TGTGCCAGCAGCCCTGGACAGGGATATGAGCAGTTCTTC.

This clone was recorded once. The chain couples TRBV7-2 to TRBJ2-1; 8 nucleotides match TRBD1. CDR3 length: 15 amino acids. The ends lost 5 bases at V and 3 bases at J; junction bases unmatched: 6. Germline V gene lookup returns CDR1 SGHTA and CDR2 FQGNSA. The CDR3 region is CASSLDRGGYNEQFF. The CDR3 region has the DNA TGTGCCAGCAGCCTAGACAGGGGCGGCTACAATGAGCAGTTCTTC. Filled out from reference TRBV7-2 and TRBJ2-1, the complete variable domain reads GAGVSQSPSNKVTEKGKDVELRCDPISGHTALYWYRQSLGQGLEFLIYFQGNSAPDKSGLPSDRFSAERTGGSVSTLTIQRTQQEDSAVYLCASSLDRGGYNEQFFGPGTRLTVL.

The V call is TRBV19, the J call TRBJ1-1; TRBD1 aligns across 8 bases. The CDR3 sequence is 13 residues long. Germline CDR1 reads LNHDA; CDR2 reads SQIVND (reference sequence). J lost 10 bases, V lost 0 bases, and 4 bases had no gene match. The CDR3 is CASSIDPQGAAFF. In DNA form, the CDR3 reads TGTGCCAGTAGTATAGATCCCCAGGGGGCAGCTTTCTTT.

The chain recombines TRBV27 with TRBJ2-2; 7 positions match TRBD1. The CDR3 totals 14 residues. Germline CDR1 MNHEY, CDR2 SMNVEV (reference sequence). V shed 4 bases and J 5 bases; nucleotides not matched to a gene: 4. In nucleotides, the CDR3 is TGTGCCAGCAGTTCAAACAGGGGTACCGGGGAGCTGTTTTTT. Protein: CASSSNRGTGELFF.

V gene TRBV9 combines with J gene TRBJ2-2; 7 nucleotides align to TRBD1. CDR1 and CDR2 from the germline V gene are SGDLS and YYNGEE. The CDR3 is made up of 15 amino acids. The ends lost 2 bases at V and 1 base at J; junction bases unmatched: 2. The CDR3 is CASSVRTGNTGELFF. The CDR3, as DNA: TGTGCCAGCAGCGTCCGGACAGGGAACACCGGGGAGCTGTTTTTT.

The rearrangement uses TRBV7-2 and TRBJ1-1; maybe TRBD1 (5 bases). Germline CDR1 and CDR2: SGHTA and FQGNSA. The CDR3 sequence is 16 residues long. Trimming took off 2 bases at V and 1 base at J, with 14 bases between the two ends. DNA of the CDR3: TGTGCCAGCAGCTTAACGGGGGGACGGACGAACACTGAAGCTTTCTTT. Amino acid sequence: CASSLTGGRTNTEAFF.

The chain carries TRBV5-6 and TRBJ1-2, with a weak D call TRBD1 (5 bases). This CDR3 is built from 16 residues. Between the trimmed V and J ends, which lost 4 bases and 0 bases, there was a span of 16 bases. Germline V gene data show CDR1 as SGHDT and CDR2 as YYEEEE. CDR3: CASSPGPPGANYGYTF. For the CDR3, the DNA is TGTGCCAGCAGCCCCGGGCCCCCGGGGGCTAACTATGGCTACACCTTC. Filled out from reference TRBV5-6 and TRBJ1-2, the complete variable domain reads DAGVTQSPTHLIKTRGQQVTLRCSPKSGHDTVSWYQQALGQGPQFIFQYYEEEERQRGNFPDRFSGHQFPNYSSELNVNALLLGDSALYLCASSPGPPGANYGYTFGSGTRLTVV.

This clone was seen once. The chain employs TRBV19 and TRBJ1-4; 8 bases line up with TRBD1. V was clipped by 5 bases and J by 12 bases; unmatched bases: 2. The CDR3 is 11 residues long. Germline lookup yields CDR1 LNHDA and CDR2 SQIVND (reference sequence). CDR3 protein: CASSGQGELFF. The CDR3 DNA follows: TGTGCCAGTAGTGGACAGGGAGAACTGTTTTTT. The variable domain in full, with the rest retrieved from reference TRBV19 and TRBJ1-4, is DGGITQSPKYLFRKEGQNVTLSCEQNLNHDAMYWYRQDPGQGLRLIYYSQIVNDFQKGDIAEGYSVSREKKESFPLTVTSAQKNPTAFYLCASSGQGELFFGSGTQLSVL.